These 2 T cell receptor beta chains originate from one sample sequenced in a study of T cell changes during pregnancy in multiple sclerosis (dated 2019 in TCRdb). The protocol used for the library was the immunoSEQ multiplex PCR assay. In its TCRdb copy, this immuneACCESS table keeps in-frame sequences only and misses some clones. Where compared with another copy, unresolved V genes explain less than half of these, and the others have no known cause. For this sample there are about 36,000 clones; around 93% appear just once. The leading ten clones occupy roughly 0.41% of the sample. The sample was CD4+ T cells from peripheral blood mononuclear cells, taken in the first trimester of pregnancy. These receptors were obtained from a female donor with multiple sclerosis, enrolled in a pregnancy study.

The chain uses TRBV11-2 and TRBJ1-2, with D maybe TRBD1 (6 bases). CDR1 and CDR2 (germline): SGHAT, FQNNGV. Trimming shortened V by 3 bases and J by 0 bases, and 23 bases separated the two germline ends. The CDR3 runs to 19 residues. DNA of the CDR3: TGTGCCAGCAGCTTCTGGGACAAGGCCCCATCCCGATCTAACTATGGCTACACCTTC. It yields the protein CASSFWDKAPSRSNYGYTF.

The V gene is TRBV30, the J gene TRBJ1-5, with D possibly TRBD1 on 5 matching bases. V was shortened by 0 bases and J by 7 bases, with 13 bases between the two germline ends. This CDR3 is built from 14 residues. Germline assignment: CDR1 GTSNPN and CDR2 SVGIG (reference sequence). CDR3 region: CAWSVGGEGQPQHF. In DNA form, the CDR3 reads TGTGCCTGGAGTGTCGGGGGGGAAGGACAGCCCCAGCATTTT.